This T cell receptor (beta chain) is from a study of cytomegalovirus exposure and HLA in healthy donors. The CDR3 loop spans 16 amino acids. Germline values: CDR1 MNHEY, CDR2 SVGAGI. V was shortened by 0 bases and J by 5 bases, with 13 bases between the two germline ends. Amplification used 60 Vbeta primers and 13 Jbeta primers. Sequencing used immunoSEQ multiplex PCR; TCRdb keeps in-frame clones, though not all of them. The sample lists about 160,000 clones, 60% to 80% occurring once. The sequencing input was PBMCs. The TCR comes from a male donor in good health and CMV-seronegative. V usage is TRBV6-5 and J usage is TRBJ1-4; possible D gene TRBD1, 5 bases. CDR3 nucleotide sequence: TGTGCCAGCAGTTACTCCGTGCGGGGGATGAATGAAAAACTGTTTTTT. Its protein is CASSYSVRGMNEKLFF.